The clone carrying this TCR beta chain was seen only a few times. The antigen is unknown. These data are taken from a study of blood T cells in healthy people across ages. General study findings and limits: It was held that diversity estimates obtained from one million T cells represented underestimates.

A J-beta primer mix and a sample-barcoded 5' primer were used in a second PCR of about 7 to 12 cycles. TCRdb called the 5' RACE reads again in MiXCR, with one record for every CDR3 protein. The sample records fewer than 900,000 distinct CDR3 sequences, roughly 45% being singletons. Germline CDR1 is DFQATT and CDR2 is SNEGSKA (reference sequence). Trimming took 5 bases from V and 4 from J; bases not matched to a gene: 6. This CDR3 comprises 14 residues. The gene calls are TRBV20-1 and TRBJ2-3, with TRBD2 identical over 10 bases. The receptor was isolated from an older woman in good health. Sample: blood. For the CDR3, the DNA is TGCAGTGCTCCAGCGGGAGGGAGCTCAGATACGCAGTATTTT. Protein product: CSAPAGGSSDTQYF.